This T cell receptor (beta chain) was identified during a study of T cell changes during pregnancy in multiple sclerosis. V was cut by 5 bases and J by 5 bases, with 17 bases left in between. This CDR3 has 15 amino acids. Per the germline V gene, CDR1 is SGDLS and CDR2 is YYNGEE. The protocol was immunoSEQ multiplex PCR, while the TCRdb copy is restricted to in-frame clones and leaves out a portion. The data contain approximately 50,000 clones, around 92% of them singletons. This receptor was identified in a female donor with multiple sclerosis, enrolled in a pregnancy study. The chain has TRBV9 and TRBJ2-1; possible D gene TRBD2, 6 bases. This sample comprised CD4+ T cells from peripheral blood mononuclear cells, obtained after pregnancy. The chain's CDR3 is CASSLPGSTNNEQFF. The CDR3 DNA sequence: TGTGCCAGCAGTCTCCCCGGGAGTACTAACAATGAGCAGTTCTTC.